The text below deals with one TCR beta chain. Its cognate antigen has yet to be identified. No much larger clone exists at a distance of one base, and base qualities are not known. At the DNA level, this CDR3 is encoded by other sequences in the same sample as well. Donors were healthy HIV-negative adults with no recently reported acute infections or vaccinations. All donors were Caucasian adults living in Nashville, Tennessee, USA. Magnetic negative selection was used to enrich CD4+ T cells, after which naive cells were positively selected on CD45RA and the negative fraction became the memory subset. Blood was obtained by leukapheresis, after which PBMCs were separated by Ficoll-Histopaque density gradient centrifugation and cryopreserved in liquid nitrogen vapor phase. Analytical flow cytometry was used to check the purity and quantity of each magnetically sorted T cell population. Each sorted fraction had its genomic DNA isolated and then quantified by UV absorbance on a Nanodrop 2000c.

From the germline V gene, CDR1 is SGHRS and CDR2 is YFSETQ. From the cysteine through the phenylalanine, the CDR3 covers 12 amino acids. Only the CDR3 DNA stays, 36 bases, in frame from base 1. Trimming costs V 4 bases and J 3 bases, and their ends lie 8 bases apart. Using the deep immunoSEQ assay, multiplex PCR amplified TCR CDR3 regions from genomic DNA. For each cell subset, the extracted genomic DNA was distributed evenly across all wells of several immunoSEQ 96-well plates, and each plate served as one replicate. For sorted subsets, about 0.2 ug genomic DNA, equal to approximately 30,000 T cell genomes, was loaded into each replicate PCR. Purified libraries were quantified with a Qubit 3.0 fluorometer, sized on a Bioanalyzer 2100, and re-quantified with the KAPA Library Quantification kit. Every immunoSEQ 96-well plate was sequenced on a dedicated single-read 150-cycle Illumina NextSeq 550 flow cell. The original pipeline was this. The immunoSEQ output contained only junctional sequences without quality scores, so filtering could not match that applied to full-length reads. Sequences were annotated with PyIR, a Python wrapper for IgBLAST v1.9, using IMGT germline references to assign V/J genes and CDR3. Reads with weak V/J assignments (E-value above 1e-6), missing CDR3, stop codons, out-of-frame junctions, or ambiguous translated residues were removed. V3J clonotypes were defined as sequences sharing the same inferred V gene, J gene, and CDR3 amino acid sequence. The percentage overlap between two repertoires was calculated by dividing the number of shared unique clonotypes by the size of the smaller repertoire. Repertoire richness was assessed with RTK rarefaction, the Chao1 estimator, and Recon v2.1 estimates of unobserved clonotypes. Generation probabilities for all TCRbeta clonotypes obtained by the gDNA method from a few donors were computed using OLGA. In its TCRdb copy, this immuneACCESS table keeps in-frame sequences only and misses some clones. Where compared with another copy, unresolved V genes explain less than half of these, and the others have no known cause. From that table come the V and J calls and clone size; the DNA was used to work out D and trimming. Here the sample has under 1,900,000 clones; approximately 98.5% occur a single time. The ten most abundant clones make up under 0.45% of the sample.

The sample belongs to a study of shared clonotypes between healthy human individuals (dated by TCRdb to 2018 to 2021). The study in broad terms: The cohort comprised two women and three men aged 18 to 49 years. Per donor, three plates each were used for CD4 naive and CD4 memory, two for CD8 naive, and one for CD8 memory. To estimate repertoire size and how much clonotypes are shared between individuals, the study performed deep sequencing of blood TCR repertoires from about five healthy adults. Libraries were prepared and TCR repertoires were sequenced by different laboratories using diverse techniques, in order to increase sequencing depth and limit assay-specific biases. Leukapheresis yielded between about 0.85 and 10 billion PBMCs per donor.

Here is what the overall study found, with its caveats: Clonotypes shared by all four sorted-subset donors showed higher generation probabilities than non-shared clonotypes. Pairwise subsampling indicated that sequencing depth was expected to affect the degree of clonotype sharing among donors. When several donors were compared, the shared fraction of clonotypes was around 4.6% for naive CD4, over 3% for naive CD8, more than 2% for memory CD4, and 0.35% to 0.4% for memory CD8. Even with the large sequencing depth, rarefaction of the sorted-subset datasets indicated that sequencing was incomplete. The genetic and exposure-history diversity represented was limited by the small number of donors. Larger estimated clonotype richness was generally found for naive subsets than for memory subsets. Sampling was restricted to blood, and TCR repertoires in tissue are likely to differ from TCR repertoires in blood.

The sequenced material came from naive CD4+ T cells sorted from blood. Per the publication, the cell subset or site label means: CD45RA+ positively selected. This clonotype was sampled from a man between 25 and 39 years old in good health. Here the chain combines TRBV5-1 and TRBJ2-7; TRBD1 is possibly the D segment (5 matching bases). The CDR3 protein is CASSLDNYEQYF. The base sequence is TGCGCCAGCAGCCTGGACAACTACGAGCAGTACTTC.